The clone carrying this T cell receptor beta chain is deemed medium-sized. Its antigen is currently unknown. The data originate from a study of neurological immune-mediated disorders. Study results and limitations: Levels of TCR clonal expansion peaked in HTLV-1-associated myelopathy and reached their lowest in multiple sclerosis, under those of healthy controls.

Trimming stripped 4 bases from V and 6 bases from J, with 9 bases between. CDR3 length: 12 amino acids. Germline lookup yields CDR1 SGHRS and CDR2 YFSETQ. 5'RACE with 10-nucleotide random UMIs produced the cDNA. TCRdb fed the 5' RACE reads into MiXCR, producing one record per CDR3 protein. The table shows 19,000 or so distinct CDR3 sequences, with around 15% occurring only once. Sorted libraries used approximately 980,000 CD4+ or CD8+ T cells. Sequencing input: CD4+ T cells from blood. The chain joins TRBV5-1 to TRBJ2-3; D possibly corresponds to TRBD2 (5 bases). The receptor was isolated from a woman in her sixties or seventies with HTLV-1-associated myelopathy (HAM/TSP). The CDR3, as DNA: TGCGCCAGCAGCCCTAGCTATGATACGCAGTATTTT. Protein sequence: CASSPSYDTQYF.